The entry below describes one T cell receptor beta chain. Its antigen remains unidentified. The sample originates from a study of T-cell reconstitution after alpha-beta-depleted transplantation in children. Points from the study as a whole: Several hundred expanded graft clones reportedly supplied alpha-beta T cells about two months after transplant.

Germline loops: CDR1 MGHDK, CDR2 SYGVNS. The CDR3 runs to 15 residues. Trimming cost V 4 bases and J 7 bases; bases outside gene matches: 6. The TCRbeta library incorporated unique molecular identifiers. MiXCR was run by TCRdb on the PCR reads, yielding one entry per CDR3 protein. This table has some 300,000 distinct CDR3 sequences, about 9.5% appearing once. The chain recombines TRBV25-1 with TRBJ1-6, with 8 bases matching TRBD1. This TCR came from a boy younger than two with acute myeloid leukemia, due to receive a stem cell transplant. The sequenced sample was PBMCs, obtained before TCRalphabeta/CD19-depleted stem cell transplant. The CDR3 DNA reads TGTGCCAGCAGTGCCCAGGACAGGGAAAATTCACCCCTCCACTTT. It is translated as CASSAQDRENSPLHF.